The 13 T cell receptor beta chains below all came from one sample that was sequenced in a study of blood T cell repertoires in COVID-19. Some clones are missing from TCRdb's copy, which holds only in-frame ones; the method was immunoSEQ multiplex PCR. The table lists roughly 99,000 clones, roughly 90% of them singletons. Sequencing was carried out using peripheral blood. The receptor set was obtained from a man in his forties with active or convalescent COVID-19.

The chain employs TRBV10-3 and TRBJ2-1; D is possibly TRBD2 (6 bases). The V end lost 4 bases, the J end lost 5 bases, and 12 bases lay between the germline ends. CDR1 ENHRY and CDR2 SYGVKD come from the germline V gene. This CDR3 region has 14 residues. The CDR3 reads CAISARESNNEQFF. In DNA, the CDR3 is TGTGCCATCAGTGCCCGGGAGTCGAACAATGAGCAGTTCTTC.

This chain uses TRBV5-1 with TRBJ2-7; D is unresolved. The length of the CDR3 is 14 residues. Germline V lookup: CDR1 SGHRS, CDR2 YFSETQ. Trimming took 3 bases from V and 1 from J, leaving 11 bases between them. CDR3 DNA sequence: TGCGCCAGCAGCTCCGGCGGCATTTCCTACGAGCAGTACTTC. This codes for CASSSGGISYEQYF.

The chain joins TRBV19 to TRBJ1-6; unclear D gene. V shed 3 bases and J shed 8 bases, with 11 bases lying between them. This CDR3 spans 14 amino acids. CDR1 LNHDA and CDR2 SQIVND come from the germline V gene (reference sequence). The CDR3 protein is CASSMGDGYSPLHF. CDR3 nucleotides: TGTGCCAGTAGTATGGGAGACGGTTATTCACCCCTCCACTTT.

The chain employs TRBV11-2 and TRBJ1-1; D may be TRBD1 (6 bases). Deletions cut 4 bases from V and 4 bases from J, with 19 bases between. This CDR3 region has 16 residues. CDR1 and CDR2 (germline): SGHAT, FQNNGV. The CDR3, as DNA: TGTGCCAGCAGCTCCCTCAAAAACATAGGGGGCACTGAAGCTTTCTTT. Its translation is CASSSLKNIGGTEAFF.

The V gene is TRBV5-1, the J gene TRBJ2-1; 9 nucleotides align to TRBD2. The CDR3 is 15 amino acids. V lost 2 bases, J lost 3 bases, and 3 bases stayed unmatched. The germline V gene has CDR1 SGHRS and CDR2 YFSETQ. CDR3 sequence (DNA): TGCGCCAGCAGCTTTAGCGGGAGCGGCTACAATGAGCAGTTCTTC. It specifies CASSFSGSGYNEQFF.

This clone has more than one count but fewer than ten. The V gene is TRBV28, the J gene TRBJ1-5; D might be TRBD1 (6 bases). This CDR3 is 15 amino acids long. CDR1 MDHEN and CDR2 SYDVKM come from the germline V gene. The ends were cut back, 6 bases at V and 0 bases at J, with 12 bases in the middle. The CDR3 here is CASSPTGYSNQPQHF. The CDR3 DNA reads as TGTGCCAGCAGCCCGACAGGATATAGCAATCAGCCCCAGCATTTT.

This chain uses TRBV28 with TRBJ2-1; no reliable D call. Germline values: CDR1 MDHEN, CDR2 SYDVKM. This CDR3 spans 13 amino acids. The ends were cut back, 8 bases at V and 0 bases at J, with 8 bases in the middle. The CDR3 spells CASYASSYNEQFF. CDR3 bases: TGTGCCAGCTATGCCAGCTCCTACAATGAGCAGTTCTTC.

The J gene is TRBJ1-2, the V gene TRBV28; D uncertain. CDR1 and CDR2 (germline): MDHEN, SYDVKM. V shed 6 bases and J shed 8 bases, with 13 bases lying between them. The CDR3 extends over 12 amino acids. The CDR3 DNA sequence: TGTGCCAGCAGCGCTCGCGTAGCGGGCTACACCTTC. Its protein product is CASSARVAGYTF.

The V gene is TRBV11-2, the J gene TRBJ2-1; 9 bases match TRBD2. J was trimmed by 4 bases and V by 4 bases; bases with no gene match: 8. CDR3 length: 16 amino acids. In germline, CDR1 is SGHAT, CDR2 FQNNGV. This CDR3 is CASSSLAGVSYNEQFF. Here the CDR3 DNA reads TGTGCCAGCAGCTCATTAGCGGGAGTGAGTTACAATGAGCAGTTCTTC. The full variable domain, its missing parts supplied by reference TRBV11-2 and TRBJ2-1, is EAGVAQSPRYKIIEKRQSVAFWCNPISGHATLYWYQQILGQGPKLLIQFQNNGVVDDSQLPKDRFSAERLKGVDSTLKIQPAKLEDSAVYLCASSSLAGVSYNEQFFGPGTRLTVL.

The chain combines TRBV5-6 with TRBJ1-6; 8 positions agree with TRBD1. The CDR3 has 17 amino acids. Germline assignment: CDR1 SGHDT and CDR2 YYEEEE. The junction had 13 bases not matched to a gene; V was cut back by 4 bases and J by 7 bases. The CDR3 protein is CASSIGDAGGFNSPLHF. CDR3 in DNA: TGTGCCAGCAGCATTGGCGATGCAGGGGGCTTCAATTCACCCCTCCACTTT.

The CDR3 reads CAWSVGGPQHF. The CDR3, as DNA: TGTGCCTGGAGTGTAGGGGGGCCCCAGCATTTT. The chain couples TRBV30 to TRBJ1-5; TRBD1 is a possible D gene (6 bases). V lost 0 bases and J lost 9, with 6 bases in between. The CDR3 loop spans 11 amino acids. Germline values: CDR1 GTSNPN, CDR2 SVGIG (reference sequence).

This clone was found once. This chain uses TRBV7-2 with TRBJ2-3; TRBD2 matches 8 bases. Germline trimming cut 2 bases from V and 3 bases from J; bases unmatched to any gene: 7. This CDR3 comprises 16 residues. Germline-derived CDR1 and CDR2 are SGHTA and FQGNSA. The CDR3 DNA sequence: TGTGCCAGCAGCTTAACTAGCGGTCTTCGTACAGATACGCAGTATTTT. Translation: CASSLTSGLRTDTQYF. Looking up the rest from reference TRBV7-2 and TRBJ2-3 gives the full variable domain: GAGVSQSPSNKVTEKGKDVELRCDPISGHTALYWYRQSLGQGLEFLIYFQGNSAPDKSGLPSDRFSAERTGGSVSTLTIQRTQQEDSAVYLCASSLTSGLRTDTQYFGPGTRLTVL.

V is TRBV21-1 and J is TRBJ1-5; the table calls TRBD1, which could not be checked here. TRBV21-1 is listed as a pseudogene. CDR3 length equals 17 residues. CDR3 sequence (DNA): TGTGCCAGCAGCAAAAGACGGACAGGCATACGCAATCAGCCCCAGCATTTT. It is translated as CASSKRRTGIRNQPQHF.